This TCR beta chain is from a study of T cell responses to AZD1222 COVID-19 vaccine. Findings of the study overall: Nearly half of the spike-specific TCRs reportedly recognize variant regions that carry no mutations. Donors were mostly white British, more females; clonal diversity possibly underestimated. Increased Spike-specific TCR breadth and depth were observed after two AZD1222 doses.

Profiling relied on immunoSEQ multiplex PCR, and the TCRdb table lists in-frame clones only, not all of them. The sample lists under 150,000 clones; more than 85% were seen once. This CDR3 has 13 amino acids. The V end lost 10 bases, the J end lost 5 bases, and 14 bases lay between the germline ends. CDR1 and CDR2 from the germline V gene are ENHRY and SYGVKD. Concerning this clone: The antigen remains undetermined.

The clonotype was recovered from an adult in good health. This material consisted of peripheral blood, taken on day 0 of MenACWY control vaccination. This sequence joins TRBV10-3 and TRBJ1-4, with D possibly matching TRBD1 (5 bases). The CDR3 loop reads CATRGILNEKLFF. CDR3 in DNA: TGTGCCACCCGGGGGATTCTCAATGAAAAACTGTTTTTT.